What follows is one T cell receptor (beta chain) and its context. Its antigen remains undetermined. No per-base quality is available; no much larger clone lies one base away. These data come from a study of T-cell memory formation after mild COVID-19 (dated by TCRdb to about 2021). Broadly, across the study: TCR sequence clusters from the two donors were found to be largely donor specific. In a couple of donors, T-cell clones that expanded and contracted after mild COVID-19 were tracked by sequencing TCRalpha and TCRbeta repertoires over time. Two young, previously healthy adult volunteers made up the cohort, one male and one female.

Ficoll-Paque density gradient centrifugation was the method used to isolate PBMCs. V and J are trimmed by 6 bases and 4 bases, and the gene matches miss 6 bases of the junction. Measured from the cysteine to the phenylalanine, the CDR3 is 16 residues long. Here the CDR3 DNA is all that survives: 48 bases in frame from base 1. Per the germline V gene (reference sequence), MNHNY is the CDR1 and SVGAGI is the CDR2. The study at large found these results: Contracting CD4+ clones appeared mostly in the CM and EM memory subsets, whereas CD8+ clones were enriched in EMRA. Only a couple of mild cases were covered in the study, and larger cohorts including severe cases with pre-infection samples were considered necessary. SARS-CoV-2 specificity of the second-wave clones peaking on day 37 was not confirmed. Clones contracting from day 15 to 85 had balanced CD4/CD8 phenotypes, while a second wave expanding from day 15 to 37 was biased towards CD4+. Some responding clones were detected in pre-infection memory, which suggested that pre-existing cross-reactive memory T cells had joined the SARS-CoV-2 response.

TCRdb names Illumina NovaSeq 6000 as the instrument used. Using 5'RACE with constant-segment primers, TCRalpha and TCRbeta cDNA libraries were constructed, with sample barcodes and unique molecular identifiers added in the process. RNA was extracted from every sample with Trizol reagent. Library amplification was performed in two PCR steps, and a second sample barcode and Illumina TruSeq adapters were introduced in the second step. The libraries were sequenced on an Illumina NovaSeq using 2 x 150 bp paired-end reads. In the original analysis: With migec v1.2.7, reads were demultiplexed and then collapsed into UMI-guided consensus sequences. With mixcr v2.1.11, UMI consensuses were aligned to TRA and TRB V and J templates and assembled into clonotypes. A clonotype was counted as expanded or contracted only when both edgeR and NoisET called the clonotype significant, with the noise models trained on biological replicates. For edgeR calls, a false discovery rate-adjusted p below 0.01 and a log2 fold-change threshold of 1 were applied. As an exploratory analysis of dynamics, max-normalized trajectories of the 1000 most abundant clonotypes were examined by PCA with hierarchical clustering. The CD4 or CD8 phenotype of responding clones was assigned using the separately sequenced CD4+ and CD8+ repertoires. TCRdb trimmed public reads at Q25 via fastp, called clones via MiXCR and kept in-frame beta chains. Each entry is one CDR3 protein sequence, shown with its most common DNA and genes. TCRdb, rather than the study authors, made the V and J calls. The sample yields roughly 310,000 distinct CDR3 sequences; 15% were counted once. Jointly, the top ten make up more than 20% of the sample.

This clonotype was obtained from a man between 18 and 29 years old who had mild COVID-19 (a few samples of this study predate the infection). The sample titles of this study are shuffled in the database, so cell type and time point are left out; the donor was told from shared clones. Sequenced input: PBMCs or a T cell subset sorted from them (not recorded which). The rearranged chain carries TRBV6-6 and TRBJ2-5, and 15 junctional nucleotides match TRBD2. The CDR3 region: CASSSGLAGGRETQYF. The DNA sequence is TGTGCCAGCAGCTCGGGACTAGCGGGGGGCCGAGAGACCCAGTACTTC.